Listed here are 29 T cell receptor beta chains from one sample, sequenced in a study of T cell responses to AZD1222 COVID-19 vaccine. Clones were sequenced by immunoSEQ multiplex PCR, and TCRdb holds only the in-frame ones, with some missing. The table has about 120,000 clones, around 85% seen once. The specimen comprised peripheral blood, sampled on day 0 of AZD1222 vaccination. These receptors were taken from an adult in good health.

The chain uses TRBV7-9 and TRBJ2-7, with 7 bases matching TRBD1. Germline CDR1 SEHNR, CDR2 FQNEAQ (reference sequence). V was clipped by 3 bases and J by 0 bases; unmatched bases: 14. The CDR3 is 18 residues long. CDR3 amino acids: CASSFPGQRIPISYEQYF. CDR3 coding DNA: TGTGCCAGCAGCTTTCCGGGACAGCGGATCCCGATCTCCTACGAGCAGTACTTC.

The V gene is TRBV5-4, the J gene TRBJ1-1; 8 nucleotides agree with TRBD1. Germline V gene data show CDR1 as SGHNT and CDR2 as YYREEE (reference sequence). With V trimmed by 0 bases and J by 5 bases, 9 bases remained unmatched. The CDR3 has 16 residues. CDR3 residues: CASSLGGQGAGTEAFF. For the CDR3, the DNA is TGTGCCAGCAGCTTGGGAGGGCAGGGGGCTGGGACTGAAGCTTTCTTT.

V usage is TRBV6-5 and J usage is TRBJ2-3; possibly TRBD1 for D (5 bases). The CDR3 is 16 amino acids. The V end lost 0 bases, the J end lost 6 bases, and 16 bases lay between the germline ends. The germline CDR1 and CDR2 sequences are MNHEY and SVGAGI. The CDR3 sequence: CASSYSVPAGPDTQYF. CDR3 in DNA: TGTGCCAGCAGTTACTCTGTCCCGGCAGGGCCGGATACGCAGTATTTT.

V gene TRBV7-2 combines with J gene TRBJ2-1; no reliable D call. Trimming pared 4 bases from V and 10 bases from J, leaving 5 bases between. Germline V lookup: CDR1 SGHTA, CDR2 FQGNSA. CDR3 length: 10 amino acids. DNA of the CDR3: TGTGCCAGCAGCTCTCGGGAGCAGTTCTTC. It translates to CASSSREQFF.

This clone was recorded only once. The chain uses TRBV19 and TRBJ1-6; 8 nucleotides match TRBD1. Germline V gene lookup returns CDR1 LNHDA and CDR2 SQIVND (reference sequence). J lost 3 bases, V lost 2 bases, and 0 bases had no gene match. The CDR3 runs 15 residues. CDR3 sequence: CASSITGGYNSPLHF. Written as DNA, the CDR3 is TGTGCCAGTAGTATAACAGGGGGCTATAATTCACCCCTCCACTTT.

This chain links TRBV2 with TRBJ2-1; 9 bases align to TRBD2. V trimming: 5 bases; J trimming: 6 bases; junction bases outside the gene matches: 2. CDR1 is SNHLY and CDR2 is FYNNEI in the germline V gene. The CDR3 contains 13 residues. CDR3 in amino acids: CASSRGRGNEQFF. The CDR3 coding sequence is TGTGCCAGCAGTCGCGGGAGGGGCAATGAGCAGTTCTTC.

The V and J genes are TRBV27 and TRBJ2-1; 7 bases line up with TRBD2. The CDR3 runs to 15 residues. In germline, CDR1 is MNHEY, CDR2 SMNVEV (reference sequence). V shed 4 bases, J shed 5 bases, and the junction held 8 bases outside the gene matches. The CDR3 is CASSWGLSRHNEQFF. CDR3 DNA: TGTGCCAGCAGTTGGGGACTATCCAGGCACAATGAGCAGTTCTTC.

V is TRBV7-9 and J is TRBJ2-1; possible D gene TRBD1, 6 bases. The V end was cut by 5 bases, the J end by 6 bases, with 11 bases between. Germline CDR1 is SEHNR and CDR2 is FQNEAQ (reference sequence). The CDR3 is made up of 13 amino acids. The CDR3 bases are TGTGCCAGCAGCCCGACAGGCTTCAATGAGCAGTTCTTC. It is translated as CASSPTGFNEQFF.

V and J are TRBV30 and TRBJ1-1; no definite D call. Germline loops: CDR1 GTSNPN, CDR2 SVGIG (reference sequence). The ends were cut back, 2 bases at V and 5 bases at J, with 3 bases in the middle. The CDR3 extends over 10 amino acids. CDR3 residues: CAWSRTEAFF. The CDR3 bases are TGTGCCTGGAGTCGGACTGAAGCTTTCTTT.

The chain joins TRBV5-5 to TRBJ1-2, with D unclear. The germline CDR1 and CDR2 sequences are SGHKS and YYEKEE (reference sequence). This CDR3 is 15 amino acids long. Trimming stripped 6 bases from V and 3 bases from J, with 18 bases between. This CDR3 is CASILQQTADYGYTF. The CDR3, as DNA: TGTGCCAGCATCCTACAACAGACGGCTGACTATGGCTACACCTTC.

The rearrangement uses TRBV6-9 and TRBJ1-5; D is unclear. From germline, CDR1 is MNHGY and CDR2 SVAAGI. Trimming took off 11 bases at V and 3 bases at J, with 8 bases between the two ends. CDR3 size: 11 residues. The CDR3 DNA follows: TGTGCCGGTTTGGCCAATCAGCCCCAGCATTTT. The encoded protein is CAGLANQPQHF.

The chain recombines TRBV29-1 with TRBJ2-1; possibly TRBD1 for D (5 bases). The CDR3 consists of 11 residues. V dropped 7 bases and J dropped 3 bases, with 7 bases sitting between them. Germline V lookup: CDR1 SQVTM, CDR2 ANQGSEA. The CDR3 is CSGQIYNEQFF. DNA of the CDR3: TGCAGCGGACAGATCTACAATGAGCAGTTCTTC.

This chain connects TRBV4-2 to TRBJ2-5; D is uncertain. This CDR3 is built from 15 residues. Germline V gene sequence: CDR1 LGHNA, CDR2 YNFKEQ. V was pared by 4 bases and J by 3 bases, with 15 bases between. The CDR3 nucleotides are TGTGCCAGCAGCCCTGGACCAATACCTGAAGAGACCCAGTACTTC. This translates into CASSPGPIPEETQYF.

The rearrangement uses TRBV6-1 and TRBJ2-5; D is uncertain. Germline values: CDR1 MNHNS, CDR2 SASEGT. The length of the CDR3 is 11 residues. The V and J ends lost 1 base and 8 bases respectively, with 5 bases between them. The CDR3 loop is CASSEESTQYF. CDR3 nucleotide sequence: TGTGCCAGCAGTGAAGAGAGTACCCAGTACTTC.

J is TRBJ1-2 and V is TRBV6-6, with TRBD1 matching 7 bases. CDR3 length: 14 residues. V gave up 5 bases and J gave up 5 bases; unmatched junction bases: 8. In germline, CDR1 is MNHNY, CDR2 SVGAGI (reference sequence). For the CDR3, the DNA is TGTGCCAGCAGTCACGTTGGACAGGCGTATGGCTACACCTTC. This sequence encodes CASSHVGQAYGYTF.

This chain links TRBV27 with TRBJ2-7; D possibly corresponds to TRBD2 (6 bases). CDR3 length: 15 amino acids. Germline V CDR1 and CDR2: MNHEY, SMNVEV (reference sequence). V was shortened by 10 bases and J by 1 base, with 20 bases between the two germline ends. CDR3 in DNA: TGTGCCACCGGAAGGACGGGACTCGTTTCCTACGAGCAGTACTTC. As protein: CATGRTGLVSYEQYF.

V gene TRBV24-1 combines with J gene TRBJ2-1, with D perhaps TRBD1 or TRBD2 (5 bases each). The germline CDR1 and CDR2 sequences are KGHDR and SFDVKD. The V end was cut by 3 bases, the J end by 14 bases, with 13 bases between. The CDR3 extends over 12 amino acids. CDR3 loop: CATSDRRDVKFF. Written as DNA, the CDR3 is TGTGCCACCAGTGATAGACGGGACGTAAAGTTCTTC.

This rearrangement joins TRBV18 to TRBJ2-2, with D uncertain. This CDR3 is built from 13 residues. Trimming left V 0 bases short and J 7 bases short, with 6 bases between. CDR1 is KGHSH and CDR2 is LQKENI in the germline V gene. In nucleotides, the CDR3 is TGTGCCAGCTCACCACCCGTCTTCGGGGAGCTGTTTTTT. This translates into CASSPPVFGELFF.

The CDR3 protein is CASSFSRSETLITF. DNA of the CDR3: TGTGCCAGCAGCTTCTCCCGTTCCGAAACCCTTATCACCTTC. V usage is TRBV7-2 and J usage is TRBJ1-2; D unresolved. The germline V and J ends were trimmed by 3 bases and 13 bases, with 21 bases remaining between them. The CDR3 is made up of 14 amino acids. Per the germline V gene, CDR1 is SGHTA and CDR2 is FQGNSA.

CDR3 in amino acids: CAWKPTGKEQYF. The CDR3 DNA reads as TGTGCCTGGAAACCGACAGGGAAGGAACAGTACTTC. This rearrangement joins TRBV30 to TRBJ2-7; 7 bases map to TRBD1. Germline V gene sequence: CDR1 GTSNPN, CDR2 SVGIG (reference sequence). The J segment lost 10 bases and the V segment lost 4 bases, leaving 10 bases of the junction unmatched. CDR3 length: 12 amino acids.

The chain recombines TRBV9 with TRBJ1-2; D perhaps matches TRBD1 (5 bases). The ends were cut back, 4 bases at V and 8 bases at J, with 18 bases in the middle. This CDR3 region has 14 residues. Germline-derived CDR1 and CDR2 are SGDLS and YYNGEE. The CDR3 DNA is TGTGCCAGCAGCCCGGGGGACGGTGTCGAGGGCTACACCTTC. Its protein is CASSPGDGVEGYTF.

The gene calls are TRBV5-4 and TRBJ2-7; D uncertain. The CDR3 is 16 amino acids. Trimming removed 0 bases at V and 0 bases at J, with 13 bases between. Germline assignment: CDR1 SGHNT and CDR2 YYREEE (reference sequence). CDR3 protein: CASSLAKEQTSYEQYF. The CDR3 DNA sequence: TGTGCCAGCAGCTTGGCCAAGGAACAGACCTCCTACGAGCAGTACTTC.

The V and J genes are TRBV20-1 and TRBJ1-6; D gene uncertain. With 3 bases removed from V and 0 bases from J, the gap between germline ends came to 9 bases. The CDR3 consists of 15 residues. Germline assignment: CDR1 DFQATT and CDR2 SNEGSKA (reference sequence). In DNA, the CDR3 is TGCAGTGCTAGTGTTGCGAGCTCCTATAATTCACCCCTCCACTTT. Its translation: CSASVASSYNSPLHF.

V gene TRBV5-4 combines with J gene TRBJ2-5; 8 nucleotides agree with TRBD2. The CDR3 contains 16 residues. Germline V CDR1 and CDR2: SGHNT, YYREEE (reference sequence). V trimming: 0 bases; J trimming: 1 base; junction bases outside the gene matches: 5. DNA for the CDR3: TGTGCCAGCAGCTTGGGTGGCGGGGGGCTCCAAGAGACCCAGTACTTC. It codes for CASSLGGGGLQETQYF.

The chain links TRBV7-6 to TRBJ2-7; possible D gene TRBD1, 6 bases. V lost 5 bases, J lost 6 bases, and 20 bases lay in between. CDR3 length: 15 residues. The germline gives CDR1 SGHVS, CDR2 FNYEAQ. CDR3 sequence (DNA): TGTGCCAGCAGCACTTTCACAGGGAAACTTGGCGAGCAGTACTTC. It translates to CASSTFTGKLGEQYF.

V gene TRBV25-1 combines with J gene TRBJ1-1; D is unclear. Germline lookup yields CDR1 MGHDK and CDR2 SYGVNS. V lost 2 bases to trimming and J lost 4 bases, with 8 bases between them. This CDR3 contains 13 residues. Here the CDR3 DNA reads TGTGCCAGCAGTGAACTGCTGCGCACTGAAGCTTTCTTT. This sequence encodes CASSELLRTEAFF.

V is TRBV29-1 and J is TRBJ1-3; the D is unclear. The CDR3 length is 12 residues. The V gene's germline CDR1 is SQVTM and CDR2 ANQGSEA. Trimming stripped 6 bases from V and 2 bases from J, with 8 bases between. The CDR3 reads CSVGPPGNTIYF. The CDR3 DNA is TGCAGCGTCGGGCCTCCTGGAAACACCATATATTTT.

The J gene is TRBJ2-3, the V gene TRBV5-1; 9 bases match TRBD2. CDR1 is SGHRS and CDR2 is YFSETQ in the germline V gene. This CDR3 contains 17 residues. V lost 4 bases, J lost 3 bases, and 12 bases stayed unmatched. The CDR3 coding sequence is TGCGCCAGCAGCCCGGGACTAGCATCAAAGTTGACAGATACGCAGTATTTT. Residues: CASSPGLASKLTDTQYF. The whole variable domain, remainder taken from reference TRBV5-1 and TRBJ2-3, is KAGVTQTPRYLIKTRGQQVTLSCSPISGHRSVSWYQQTPGQGLQFLFEYFSETQRNKGNFPGRFSGRQFSNSRSEMNVSTLELGDSALYLCASSPGLASKLTDTQYFGPGTRLTVL.

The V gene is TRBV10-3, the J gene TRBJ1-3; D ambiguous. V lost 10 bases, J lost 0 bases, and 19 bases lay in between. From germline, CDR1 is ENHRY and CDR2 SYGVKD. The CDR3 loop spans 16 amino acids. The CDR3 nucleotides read TGTGCCACCTGCTTCTCGTGGGGTAGCTCTGGAAACACCATATATTTT. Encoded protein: CATCFSWGSSGNTIYF.